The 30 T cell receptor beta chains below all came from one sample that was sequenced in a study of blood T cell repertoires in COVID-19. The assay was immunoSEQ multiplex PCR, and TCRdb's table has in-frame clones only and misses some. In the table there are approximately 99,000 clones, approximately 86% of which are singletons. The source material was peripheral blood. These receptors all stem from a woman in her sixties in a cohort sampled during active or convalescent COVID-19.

The CDR3 DNA reads TGTGCCATCAGTGAGTCGACTCGACAGATTAACACTGAAGCTTTCTTT. Protein: CAISESTRQINTEAFF. This chain joins TRBV10-3 and TRBJ1-1, with a weak D call TRBD1 (5 bases). The ends were cut back, 0 bases at V and 2 bases at J, with 13 bases in the middle. Germline V gene lookup returns CDR1 ENHRY and CDR2 SYGVKD. CDR3 length: 16 residues.

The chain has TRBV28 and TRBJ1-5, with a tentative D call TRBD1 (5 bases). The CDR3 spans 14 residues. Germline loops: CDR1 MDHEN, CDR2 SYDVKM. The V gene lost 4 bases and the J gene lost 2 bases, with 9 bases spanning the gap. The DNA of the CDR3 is TGTGCCAGCAGTTCGACAGCCCGCAATCAGCCCCAGCATTTT. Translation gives CASSSTARNQPQHF.

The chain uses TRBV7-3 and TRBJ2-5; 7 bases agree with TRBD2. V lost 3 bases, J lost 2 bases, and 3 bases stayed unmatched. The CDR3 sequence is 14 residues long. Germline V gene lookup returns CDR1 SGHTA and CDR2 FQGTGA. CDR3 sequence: CASSLGGSQETQYF. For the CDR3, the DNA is TGTGCCAGCAGCTTGGGGGGGAGTCAAGAGACCCAGTACTTC. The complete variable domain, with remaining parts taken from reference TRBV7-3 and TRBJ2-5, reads GAGVSQTPSNKVTEKGKYVELRCDPISGHTALYWYRQSLGQGPEFLIYFQGTGAADDSGLPNDRFFAVRPEGSVSTLKIQRTERGDSAVYLCASSLGGSQETQYFGPGTRLLVL.

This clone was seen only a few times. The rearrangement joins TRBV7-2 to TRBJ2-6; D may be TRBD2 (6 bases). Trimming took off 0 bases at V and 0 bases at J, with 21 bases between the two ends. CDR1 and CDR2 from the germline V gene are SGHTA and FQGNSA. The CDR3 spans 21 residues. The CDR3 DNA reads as TGTGCCAGCAGCTTAGCCCCGGTGGGAGGAGGTATTAGCTCTGGGGCCAACGTCCTGACTTTC. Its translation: CASSLAPVGGGISSGANVLTF.

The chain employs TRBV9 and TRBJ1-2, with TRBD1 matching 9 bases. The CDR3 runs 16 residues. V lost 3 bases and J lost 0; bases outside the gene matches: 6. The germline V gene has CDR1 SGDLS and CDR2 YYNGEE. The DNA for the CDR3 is TGTGCCAGCAGCGGGGGACAGGGAGGGACTAACTATGGCTACACCTTC. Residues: CASSGGQGGTNYGYTF.

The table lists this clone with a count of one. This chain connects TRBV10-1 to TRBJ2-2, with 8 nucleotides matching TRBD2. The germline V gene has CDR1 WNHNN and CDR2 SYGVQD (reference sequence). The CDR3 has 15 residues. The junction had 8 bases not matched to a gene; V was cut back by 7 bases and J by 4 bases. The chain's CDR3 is CASTPNSGGTGELFF. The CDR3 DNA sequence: TGCGCCAGCACCCCAAACAGCGGGGGCACCGGGGAGCTGTTTTTT.

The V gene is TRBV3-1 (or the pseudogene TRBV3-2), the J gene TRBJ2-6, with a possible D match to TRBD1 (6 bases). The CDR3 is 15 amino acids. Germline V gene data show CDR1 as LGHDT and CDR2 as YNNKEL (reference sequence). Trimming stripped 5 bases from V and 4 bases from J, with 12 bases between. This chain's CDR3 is CASSSQGTGANVLTF. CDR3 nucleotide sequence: TGTGCCAGCAGCTCACAGGGAACGGGGGCCAACGTCCTGACTTTC.

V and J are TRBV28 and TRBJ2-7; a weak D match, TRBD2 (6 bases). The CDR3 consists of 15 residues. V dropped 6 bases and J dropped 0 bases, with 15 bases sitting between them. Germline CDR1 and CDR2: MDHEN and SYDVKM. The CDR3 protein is CASRGWRVLSYEQYF. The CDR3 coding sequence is TGTGCCAGCAGGGGGTGGAGGGTCCTCTCCTACGAGCAGTACTTC.

This CDR3 is CAWKEPGQGYYGYTF. As DNA, the CDR3 is TGTGCCTGGAAAGAACCGGGACAGGGGTACTATGGCTACACCTTC. The chain joins TRBV30 to TRBJ1-2; TRBD1 matches at 10 bases. The V gene's germline CDR1 is GTSNPN and CDR2 SVGIG (reference sequence). CDR3 length equals 15 residues. V lost 4 bases, J lost 3 bases, and 8 bases stayed unmatched.

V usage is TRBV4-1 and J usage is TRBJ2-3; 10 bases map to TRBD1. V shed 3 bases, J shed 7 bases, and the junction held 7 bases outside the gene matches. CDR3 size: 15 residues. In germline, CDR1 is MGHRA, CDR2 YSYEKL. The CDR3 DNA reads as TGCGCCAGCAGCCAGGGGACAGGGGTGTTGAATACGCAGTATTTT. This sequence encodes CASSQGTGVLNTQYF.

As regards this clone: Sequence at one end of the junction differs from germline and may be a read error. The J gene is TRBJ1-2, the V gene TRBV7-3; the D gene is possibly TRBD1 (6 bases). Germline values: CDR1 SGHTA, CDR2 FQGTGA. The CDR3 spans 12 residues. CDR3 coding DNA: TGTGCCAGCAGTTCTCTAACAGGGAGACCTGACTTC. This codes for CASSSLTGRPDF.

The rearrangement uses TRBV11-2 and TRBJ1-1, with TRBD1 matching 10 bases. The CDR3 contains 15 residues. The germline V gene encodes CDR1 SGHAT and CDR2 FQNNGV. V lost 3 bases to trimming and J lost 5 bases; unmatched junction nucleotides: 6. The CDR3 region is CASSFQGQGRTEAFF. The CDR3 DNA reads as TGTGCCAGCAGCTTTCAGGGACAGGGGAGGACTGAAGCTTTCTTT.

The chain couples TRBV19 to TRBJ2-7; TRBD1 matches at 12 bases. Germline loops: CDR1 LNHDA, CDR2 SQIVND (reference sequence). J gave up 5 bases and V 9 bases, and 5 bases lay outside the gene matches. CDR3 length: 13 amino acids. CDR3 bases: TGTGCCAGCCGGGACAGGGGGCTGAACGAGCAGTACTTC. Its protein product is CASRDRGLNEQYF.

CDR3 bases: TGTGCCAGCAGTAGAACTAGCACAGATACGCAGTATTTT. Encoded protein: CASSRTSTDTQYF. The chain recombines TRBV2 with TRBJ2-3; D remains ambiguous. Between the trimmed V and J ends, which lost 5 bases and 0 bases, there was a span of 6 bases. Germline CDR1 is SNHLY and CDR2 is FYNNEI. This CDR3 spans 13 amino acids.

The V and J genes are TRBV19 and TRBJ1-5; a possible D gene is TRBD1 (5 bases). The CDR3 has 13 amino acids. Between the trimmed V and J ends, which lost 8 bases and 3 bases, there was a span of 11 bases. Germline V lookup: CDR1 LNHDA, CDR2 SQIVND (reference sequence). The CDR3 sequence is CASSGAINQPQHF. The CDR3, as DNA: TGTGCCAGTTCTGGGGCCATCAATCAGCCCCAGCATTTT.

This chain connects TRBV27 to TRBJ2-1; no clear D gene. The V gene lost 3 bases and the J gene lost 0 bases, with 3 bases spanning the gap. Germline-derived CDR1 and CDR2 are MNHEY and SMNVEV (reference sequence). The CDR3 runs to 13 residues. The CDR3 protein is CASSLSSYNEQFF. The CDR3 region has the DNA TGTGCCAGCAGTTTGAGCTCCTACAATGAGCAGTTCTTC.

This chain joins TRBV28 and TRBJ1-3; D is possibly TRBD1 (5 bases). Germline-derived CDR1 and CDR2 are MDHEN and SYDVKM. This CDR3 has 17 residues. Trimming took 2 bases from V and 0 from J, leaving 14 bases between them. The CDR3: CASSLTRGRGSGNTIYF. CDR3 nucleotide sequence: TGTGCCAGCAGTTTAACGCGGGGAAGGGGCTCTGGAAACACCATATATTTT. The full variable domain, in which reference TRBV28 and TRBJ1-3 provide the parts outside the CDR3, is DVKVTQSSRYLVKRTGEKVFLECVQDMDHENMFWYRQDPGLGLRLIYFSYDVKMKEKGDIPEGYSVSREKKERFSLILESASTNQTSMYLCASSLTRGRGSGNTIYFGEGSWLTVV.

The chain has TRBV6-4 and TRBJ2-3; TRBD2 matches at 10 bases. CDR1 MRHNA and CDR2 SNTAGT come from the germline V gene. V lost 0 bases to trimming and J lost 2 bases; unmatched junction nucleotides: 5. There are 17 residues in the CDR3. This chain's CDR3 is CASSDSNSGGTTDTQYF. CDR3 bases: TGTGCCAGCAGTGACTCGAATAGCGGGGGGACCACAGATACGCAGTATTTT.

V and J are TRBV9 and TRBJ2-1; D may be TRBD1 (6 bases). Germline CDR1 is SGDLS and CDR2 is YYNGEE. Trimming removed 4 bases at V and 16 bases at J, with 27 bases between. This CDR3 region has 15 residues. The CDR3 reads CASSPPTPRGRGNFF. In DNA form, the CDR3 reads TGTGCCAGCAGCCCCCCCACCCCCAGGGGACGAGGAAACTTCTTC.

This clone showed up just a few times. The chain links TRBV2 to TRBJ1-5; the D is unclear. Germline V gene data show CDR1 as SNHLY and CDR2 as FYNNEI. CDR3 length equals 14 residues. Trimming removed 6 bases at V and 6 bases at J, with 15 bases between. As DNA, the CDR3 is TGTGCCAGCAGCAACGAGGGTCAGGCTCAGCCCCAGCATTTT. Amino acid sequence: CASSNEGQAQPQHF.

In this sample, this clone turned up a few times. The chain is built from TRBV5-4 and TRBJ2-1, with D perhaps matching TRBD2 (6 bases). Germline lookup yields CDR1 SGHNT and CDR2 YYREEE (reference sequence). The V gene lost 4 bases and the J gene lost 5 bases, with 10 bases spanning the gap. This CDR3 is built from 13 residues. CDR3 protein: CASSPGTHNEQFF. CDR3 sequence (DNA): TGTGCCAGCAGCCCTGGGACTCACAATGAGCAGTTCTTC.

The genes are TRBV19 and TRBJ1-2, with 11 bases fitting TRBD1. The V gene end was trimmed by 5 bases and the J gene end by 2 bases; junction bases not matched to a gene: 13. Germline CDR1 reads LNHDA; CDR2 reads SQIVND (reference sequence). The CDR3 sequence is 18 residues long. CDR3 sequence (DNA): TGTGCCAGTAGTCCCACTTACCCGGGACAGGGGGAGAACTATGGCTACACCTTC. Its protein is CASSPTYPGQGENYGYTF.

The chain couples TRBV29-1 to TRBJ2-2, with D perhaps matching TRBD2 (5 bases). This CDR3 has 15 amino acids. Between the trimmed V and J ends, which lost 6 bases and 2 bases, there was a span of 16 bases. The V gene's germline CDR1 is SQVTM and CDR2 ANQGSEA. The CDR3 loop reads CSVHPRGVNTGELFF. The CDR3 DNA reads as TGCAGCGTGCATCCACGGGGTGTTAACACCGGGGAGCTGTTTTTT.

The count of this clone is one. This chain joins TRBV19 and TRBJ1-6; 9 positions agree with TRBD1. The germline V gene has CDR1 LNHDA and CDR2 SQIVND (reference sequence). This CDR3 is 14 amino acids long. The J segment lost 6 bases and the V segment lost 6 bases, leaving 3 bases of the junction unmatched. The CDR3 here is CASSPGQGNSPLHF. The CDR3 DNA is TGTGCCAGTAGCCCGGGACAGGGTAATTCACCCCTCCACTTT.

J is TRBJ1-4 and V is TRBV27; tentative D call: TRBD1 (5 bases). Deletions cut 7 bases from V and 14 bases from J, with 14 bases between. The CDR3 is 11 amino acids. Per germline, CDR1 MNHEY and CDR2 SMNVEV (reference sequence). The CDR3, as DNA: TGTGCCAGCAAGACCGCAGGGCGGCTGTTTTTT. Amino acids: CASKTAGRLFF.

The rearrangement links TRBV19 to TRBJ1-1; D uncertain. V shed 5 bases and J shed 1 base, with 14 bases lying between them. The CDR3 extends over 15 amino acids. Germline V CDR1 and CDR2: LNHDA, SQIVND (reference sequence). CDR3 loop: CASSSPGGRNTEAFF. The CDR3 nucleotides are TGTGCCAGTAGTTCCCCGGGAGGTCGGAACACTGAAGCTTTCTTT.

The CDR3 reads CASSPGGGRPRTQYF. CDR3 DNA sequence: TGTGCCAGTAGCCCAGGTGGTGGGAGGCCGCGGACGCAGTATTTT. This chain connects TRBV19 to TRBJ2-3; D is possibly TRBD2 (6 bases). Trimming shortened V by 6 bases and J by 9 bases, and 22 bases separated the two germline ends. This CDR3 has 15 residues. In germline, CDR1 is LNHDA, CDR2 SQIVND (reference sequence).

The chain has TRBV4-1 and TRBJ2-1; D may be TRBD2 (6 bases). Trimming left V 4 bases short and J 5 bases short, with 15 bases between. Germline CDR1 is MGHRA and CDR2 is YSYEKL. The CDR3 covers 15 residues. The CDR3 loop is CASSRSGEVHNEQFF. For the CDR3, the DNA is TGCGCCAGCAGCCGGTCGGGGGAGGTCCACAATGAGCAGTTCTTC.

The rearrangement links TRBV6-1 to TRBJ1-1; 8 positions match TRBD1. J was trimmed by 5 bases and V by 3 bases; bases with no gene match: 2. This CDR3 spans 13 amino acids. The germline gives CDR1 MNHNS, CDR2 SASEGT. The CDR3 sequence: CASSDRGPTEAFF. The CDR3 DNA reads TGTGCCAGCAGTGACAGGGGGCCGACTGAAGCTTTCTTT.

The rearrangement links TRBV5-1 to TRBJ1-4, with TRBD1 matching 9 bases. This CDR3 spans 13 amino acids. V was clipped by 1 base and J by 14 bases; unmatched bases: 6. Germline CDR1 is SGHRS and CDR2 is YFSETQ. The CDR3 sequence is CASSLQDRGPLFF. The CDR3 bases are TGCGCCAGCAGCTTGCAGGACAGGGGCCCCCTGTTTTTT.